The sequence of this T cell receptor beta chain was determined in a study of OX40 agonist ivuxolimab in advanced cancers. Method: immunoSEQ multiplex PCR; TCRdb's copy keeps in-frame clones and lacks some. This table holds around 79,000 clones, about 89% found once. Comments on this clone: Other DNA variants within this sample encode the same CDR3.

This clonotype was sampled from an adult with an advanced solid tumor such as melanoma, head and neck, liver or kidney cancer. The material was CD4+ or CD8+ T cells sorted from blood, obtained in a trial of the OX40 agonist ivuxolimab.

CDR3 sequence: CASSVGTTSYEQYF. In DNA, the CDR3 is TGTGCCAGCAGCGTAGGAACTACCTCCTACGAGCAGTACTTC. The chain carries TRBV9 and TRBJ2-7, with D unclear. Germline V gives CDR1 SGDLS, CDR2 YYNGEE. Trimming stripped 0 bases from V and 0 bases from J, with 7 bases between. The CDR3 is made up of 14 amino acids.